This TCR beta chain appears in the sequencing data of a study of somatic mutations in cytotoxic T cells in rheumatoid arthritis. The repertoire was sequenced with immunoSEQ multiplex PCR; TCRdb's copy has only in-frame clones and lacks some. The sample lists 15,000 to 20,000 clones; approximately 78% were seen once. With V trimmed by 3 bases and J by 5 bases, 4 bases remained unmatched. CDR1 and CDR2 (germline): ENHRY, SYGVKD. There are 15 residues in the CDR3. The receptor comes from an adult with rheumatoid arthritis. V usage is TRBV10-3 and J usage is TRBJ1-5, with 10 bases fitting TRBD1. Sequenced input: CD8+ T cells sorted from blood. The CDR3 protein is CAISDGTGADQPQHF. Here the CDR3 DNA reads TGTGCCATCAGTGACGGGACAGGGGCAGATCAGCCCCAGCATTTT.